This T cell receptor beta chain appears in the sequencing data of a study of HIV-infected patients and healthy controls. Germline CDR1 LNHDA, CDR2 SQIVND (reference sequence). Trimming removed 4 bases at V and 7 bases at J, with 34 bases between. This CDR3 is 21 amino acids long. TCRdb used MiXCR to reprocess the 5' RACE reads, holding one entry per CDR3 protein. In the table there are about 63,000 distinct CDR3 sequences, about a sixth of which are singletons. The sequenced sample was CD4+ T cells from blood. This TCR came from a human donor in good health. The gene calls are TRBV19 and TRBJ1-4, with D possibly TRBD1 on 6 matching bases. CDR3 in amino acids: CASSRVWDGKFGGESFEKLFF. DNA for the CDR3: TGTGCCAGTAGTAGGGTATGGGACGGCAAATTCGGGGGCGAGTCATTTGAAAAACTGTTTTTT.